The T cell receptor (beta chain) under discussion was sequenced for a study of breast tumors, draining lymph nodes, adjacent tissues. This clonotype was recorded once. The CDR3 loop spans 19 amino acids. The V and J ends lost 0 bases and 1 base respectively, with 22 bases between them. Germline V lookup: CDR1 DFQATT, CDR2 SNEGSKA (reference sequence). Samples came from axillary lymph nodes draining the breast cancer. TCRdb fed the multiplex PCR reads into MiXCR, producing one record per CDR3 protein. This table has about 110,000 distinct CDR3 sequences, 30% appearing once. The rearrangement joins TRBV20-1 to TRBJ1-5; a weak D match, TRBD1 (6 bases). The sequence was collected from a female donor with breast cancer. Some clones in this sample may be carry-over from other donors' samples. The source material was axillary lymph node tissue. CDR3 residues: CSARDDMGAAKSSNQPQHF. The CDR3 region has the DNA TGCAGTGCTAGAGACGACATGGGGGCAGCGAAATCGAGCAATCAGCCCCAGCATTTT.